A single sample is the source of the 21 T cell receptor beta chains below, sequenced in a study of prognosis after radiotherapy for stage I lung cancer. Using two-round multiplex PCR, the authors amplified TCR beta CDR3 from genomic DNA. Primers (each specific to one TRBV or TRBJ gene) were used in first-round PCR. A single record per CDR3 protein comes from TCRdb applying MiXCR to the multiplex PCR reads. In the table there are about 16,000 distinct CDR3 sequences, 35% to 45% of which are singletons. The specimen comprised PBMCs, sampled before or after stereotactic body radiation therapy (not recorded which). The origin of the receptors is a donor aged 50 or older with non-small cell lung cancer.

This clonotype showed up many times. The chain combines TRBV5-1 with TRBJ2-1; D unresolved. There are 18 residues in the CDR3. Trimming stripped 0 bases from V and 0 bases from J, with 16 bases between. Germline lookup yields CDR1 SGHRS and CDR2 YFSETQ. This CDR3 reads CASSLVPVASGSYNEQFF. The CDR3, as DNA: TGCGCCAGCAGCTTGGTTCCGGTGGCTTCAGGCTCCTACAATGAGCAGTTCTTC.

This clonotype was picked up many times. The CDR3 DNA reads as TGTGCCAGCAGCCAAGAAGGGACCGGGGTCGGGGAGCTGTTTTTT. It translates to CASSQEGTGVGELFF. The chain couples TRBV3-1 to TRBJ2-2; D might be TRBD1 or TRBD2, each matching 5 bases. Trimming took 0 bases from V and 7 from J, leaving 12 bases between them. The germline gives CDR1 LGHDT, CDR2 YNNKEL (reference sequence). This CDR3 has 15 residues. The full variable domain, its missing parts supplied by reference TRBV3-1 and TRBJ2-2, is DTAVSQTPKYLVTQMGNDKSIKCEQNLGHDTMYWYKQDSKKFLKIMFSYNNKELIINETVPNRFSPKSPDKAHLNLHINSLELGDSAVYFCASSQEGTGVGELFFGEGSRLTVL.

The V call is TRBV6-2 or TRBV6-3, the J call TRBJ2-1; D may match TRBD1 or TRBD2 (5 bases each). CDR1 and CDR2 (germline): MNHEY, SVGEGT. The CDR3 contains 14 residues. Trimming took 7 bases from V and 4 from J, leaving 14 bases between them. The CDR3 DNA is TGTGCCAGCACCCGGGACCCAACTTACAATGAGCAGTTCTTC. This gives the protein CASTRDPTYNEQFF.

This sequence joins TRBV6-1 and TRBJ2-1; TRBD2 matches 9 bases. V shed 5 bases, J shed 0 bases, and the junction held 11 bases outside the gene matches. The CDR3 loop spans 18 amino acids. The germline CDR1 and CDR2 sequences are MNHNS and SASEGT. DNA of the CDR3: TGTGCCAGCAGTCTAGCGGGAACAAACCCGAGCTCCTACAATGAGCAGTTCTTC. Protein product: CASSLAGTNPSSYNEQFF.

This clonotype was counted ten times or more. The chain joins TRBV5-8 to TRBJ1-2; no clear D. The length of the CDR3 is 15 residues. Germline V CDR1 and CDR2: SGHTS, YDEGEE. The V and J ends lost 0 bases and 0 bases respectively, with 9 bases between them. The CDR3 DNA is TGTGCCAGCAGCTTGGTAGGGAGCGCTAACTATGGCTACACCTTC. Protein sequence: CASSLVGSANYGYTF.

The chain links TRBV9 to TRBJ1-5; 7 positions match TRBD1. Germline V lookup: CDR1 SGDLS, CDR2 YYNGEE. The CDR3 is 15 amino acids. Trimming took 0 bases from V and 7 from J; bases not matched to a gene: 7. The CDR3 nucleotides are TGTGCCAGCAGCGTAGCTGGCCAGGGGGGACAGCCCCAGCATTTT. As protein: CASSVAGQGGQPQHF.

V usage is TRBV24-1 and J usage is TRBJ2-1; D is undetermined. Trimming removed 6 bases from V and 3 bases from J, with 2 bases in between. The CDR3 sequence is 11 residues long. CDR1 and CDR2 from the germline V gene are KGHDR and SFDVKD. The CDR3 nucleotides are TGTGCCACCAGTAACTACAATGAGCAGTTCTTC. It specifies CATSNYNEQFF.

By sample fraction, this clonotype is medium-sized (0.01 to 0.1%). This sequence joins TRBV6-1 and TRBJ1-6, with TRBD1 identical over 7 bases. V was clipped by 6 bases and J by 8 bases; unmatched bases: 7. The length of the CDR3 is 14 residues. Germline V lookup: CDR1 MNHNS, CDR2 SASEGT. CDR3 in DNA: TGTGCCAGCAGGGTCAGGGGGTGGGATTCACCCCTCCACTTT. Its protein is CASRVRGWDSPLHF.

This clonotype showed up just a few times. One junction end does not reproduce the germline sequence, and a read error may be involved. The genes are TRBV6-1 and TRBJ2-3; 8 bases match TRBD2. The CDR3 sequence is 16 residues long. The germline V gene has CDR1 MNHNS and CDR2 SASEGT. CDR3 in DNA: TGTGCCAGCAGCCTCCGGACTAGCTTGGTCACAGATACGCAGTATTTC. Residues: CASSLRTSLVTDTQYF.

This clonotype has ten or more counts. The rearrangement links TRBV30 to TRBJ2-7, with 7 bases aligning to TRBD2. There are 16 residues in the CDR3. Per germline, CDR1 GTSNPN and CDR2 SVGIG (reference sequence). The V gene end was trimmed by 2 bases and the J gene end by 1 base; junction bases not matched to a gene: 11. The CDR3 is CAWSFSRAGVSYEQYF. As DNA, the CDR3 is TGTGCCTGGAGTTTCAGTCGGGCGGGAGTGTCCTACGAGCAGTACTTC.

V is TRBV6-1 and J is TRBJ2-7, with D perhaps TRBD2 (6 bases). The CDR3 contains 12 residues. CDR1 is MNHNS and CDR2 is SASEGT in the germline V gene. The ends were cut back, 5 bases at V and 3 bases at J, with 8 bases in the middle. CDR3 residues: CASSPTSYEQYF. CDR3 DNA: TGTGCCAGCAGTCCGACTAGCTACGAGCAGTACTTC.

This clonotype occurred many times. This rearrangement joins TRBV7-3 to TRBJ2-1; 10 bases align to TRBD2. V gave up 4 bases and J gave up 0 bases; unmatched junction bases: 9. The CDR3 length is 18 residues. The germline V gene has CDR1 SGHTA and CDR2 FQGTGA. CDR3 residues: CASSSRLAGVSSYNEQFF. The CDR3 nucleotides are TGTGCCAGCAGCTCCCGGCTAGCGGGGGTTAGCTCCTACAATGAGCAGTTCTTC.

The chain carries TRBV28 and TRBJ2-3; D is possibly TRBD2 (6 bases). Germline lookup yields CDR1 MDHEN and CDR2 SYDVKM. Trimming left V 7 bases short and J 2 bases short, with 25 bases between. This CDR3 has 18 amino acids. The CDR3 bases are TGTGCCAGCAAACTTAAAACCATAGCGGTCCCCACCACAGATACGCAGTATTTT. This sequence encodes CASKLKTIAVPTTDTQYF.

The rearrangement links TRBV6-1 to TRBJ2-6, with no clear D. This CDR3 has 17 amino acids. Germline V gives CDR1 MNHNS, CDR2 SASEGT. V lost 2 bases and J lost 2, with 13 bases in between. The CDR3: CASSERVIGTGANVLTF. The CDR3 DNA reads as TGTGCCAGCAGTGAACGTGTAATAGGGACTGGGGCCAACGTCCTGACTTTC.

This clonotype has more than one count but fewer than ten. The V and J genes are TRBV18 and TRBJ2-5, with D uncertain. The CDR3 contains 12 residues. The germline V and J ends were trimmed by 4 bases and 0 bases, with 3 bases remaining between them. CDR1 KGHSH and CDR2 LQKENI come from the germline V gene. CDR3 residues: CASSQDQETQYF. The CDR3 region has the DNA TGTGCCAGCTCACAGGACCAAGAGACCCAGTACTTC.

Ten or more counts support this clonotype. The chain couples TRBV3-1 to TRBJ2-1; a possible D gene is TRBD2 (5 bases). The CDR3 is made up of 16 amino acids. V lost 1 base, J lost 1 base, and 11 bases lay in between. Germline lookup yields CDR1 LGHDT and CDR2 YNNKEL (reference sequence). This CDR3 reads CASSQADRGSYNEQFF. In DNA form, the CDR3 reads TGTGCCAGCAGCCAAGCAGATAGAGGGTCCTACAATGAGCAGTTCTTC.

The chain joins TRBV5-1 to TRBJ1-2; TRBD1 matches 10 bases. CDR1 SGHRS and CDR2 YFSETQ come from the germline V gene. Trimming removed 5 bases from V and 8 bases from J; junction bases left unmatched: 6. The CDR3 has 13 amino acids. CDR3 protein: CASSHDRGRGYTF. CDR3 nucleotides: TGCGCCAGCAGTCATGACAGGGGGCGAGGCTACACCTTC.

This clonotype has at least ten counts. The J gene is TRBJ2-7, the V gene TRBV20-1; D gene ambiguous. The germline gives CDR1 DFQATT, CDR2 SNEGSKA (reference sequence). V was trimmed by 3 bases and J by 3 bases, leaving 12 bases between them. The CDR3 spans 13 residues. The CDR3: CSARFTSDYEQYF. In DNA form, the CDR3 reads TGCAGTGCTAGGTTTACCTCAGACTACGAGCAGTACTTC.

This clonotype was detected a few times. The rearrangement links TRBV6-1 to TRBJ2-2, with 8 nucleotides matching TRBD1. This CDR3 region has 19 residues. Germline-derived CDR1 and CDR2 are MNHNS and SASEGT. J gave up 4 bases and V 5 bases, and 18 bases lay outside the gene matches. In nucleotides, the CDR3 is TGTGCCAGCAGTACCCCCTGGACAGGGTACATCTGTCCCACCGGGGAGCTGTTTTTT. This encodes CASSTPWTGYICPTGELFF.

The chain employs TRBV12-3 or TRBV12-4 and TRBJ2-7; D perhaps matches TRBD1 (5 bases). CDR3 length equals 13 residues. CDR3 sequence (DNA): TGTGAAAGCAGTTTAGCAGGGCACAACGAGCAGTACTTC. Its translation: CESSLAGHNEQYF.

This clonotype was counted ten times or more. The chain combines TRBV7-2 with TRBJ1-5; no reliable D call. CDR3 length equals 19 residues. Trimming pared 2 bases from V and 0 bases from J, leaving 20 bases between. The germline V gene encodes CDR1 SGHTA and CDR2 FQGNSA. The CDR3 is CASSLYSVPGPYSNQPQHF. DNA for the CDR3: TGTGCCAGCAGCTTATATTCCGTCCCCGGGCCCTATAGCAATCAGCCCCAGCATTTT.